This is a list of T cell receptor beta chains from one sample in a study of blood T cell repertoires in COVID-19. Assay: immunoSEQ multiplex PCR; the TCRdb copy retains only in-frame clones and omits some. This table has around 200,000 clones, more than 70% appearing once. Material for sequencing was peripheral blood. The receptor set was obtained from a woman between 50 and 59 years old with acute or convalescent COVID-19. Each CDR3 is given with its conserved first and last residue. The D gene is left open where the match is weak. Size is omitted from some rows. Given values are once, few, many or a class for expanded clones.

j_call: TRBJ2-1; clone_size: once; v_call: TRBV28; d_call: .; cdr3_nt: TGTGCCAGCAGGACTGACAATGAGCAGTTCTTC; cdr3_aa: CASRTDNEQFF
j_call: TRBJ2-7; clone_size: once; v_call: TRBV6-5; d_call: .; cdr3_nt: TGTGCCAGCAGTTACGGACAGACCCTGGAGCAGTACTTC; cdr3_aa: CASSYGQTLEQYF
j_call: TRBJ2-1; clone_size: .; v_call: TRBV10-2; d_call: TRBD2; cdr3_nt: TGCGCCAGCAGCCTAGCGGGAGGTGGGGATGAGCAGTTCTTC; cdr3_aa: CASSLAGGGDEQFF
j_call: TRBJ2-3; clone_size: .; v_call: TRBV23-1; d_call: TRBD2; cdr3_nt: TGCGCCAACCCCGACGGCAGGGGGGGACTAGCTACGCAGTATTTT; cdr3_aa: CANPDGRGGLATQYF
j_call: TRBJ2-7; clone_size: .; v_call: TRBV5-1; d_call: .; cdr3_nt: TGCGCCAGCAGCTTAACAGGGCCCTCCTACGAGCAGTACTTC; cdr3_aa: CASSLTGPSYEQYF
j_call: TRBJ1-1; clone_size: .; v_call: TRBV25-1; d_call: .; cdr3_nt: TGTGCCAGCAGTACCCAGGGAGGCACTGAAGCTTTCTTT; cdr3_aa: CASSTQGGTEAFF
j_call: TRBJ2-1; clone_size: .; v_call: TRBV19; d_call: .; cdr3_nt: TGTGCCAGTGATAGGGGGAATGAGCAGTTCTTC; cdr3_aa: CASDRGNEQFF
j_call: TRBJ2-1; clone_size: once; v_call: TRBV2; d_call: TRBD2; cdr3_nt: TGTGCCAGCAGTCCGGGAGGCCCCTACAATGAGCAGTTCTTC; cdr3_aa: CASSPGGPYNEQFF
j_call: TRBJ2-2; clone_size: many; v_call: TRBV19; d_call: .; cdr3_nt: TGTGCCAGTAACTCAGGGGAACTATACACCGGGGAGCTGTTTTTT; cdr3_aa: CASNSGELYTGELFF
j_call: TRBJ2-7; clone_size: .; v_call: TRBV5-6; d_call: TRBD1; cdr3_nt: TGTGCCAGCAGCTTGGGACCGGGACAGGGGGGGATCGAGCAGTACTTC; cdr3_aa: CASSLGPGQGGIEQYF
j_call: TRBJ1-5; clone_size: .; v_call: TRBV3-1/TRBV3-2; d_call: .; cdr3_nt: TGTGCCAGCAGCCAGAATGGGGGGGACCAGCCCCAGCATTTT; cdr3_aa: CASSQNGGDQPQHF
j_call: TRBJ2-1; clone_size: .; v_call: TRBV5-6; d_call: TRBD1; cdr3_nt: TGTGCCAGCAGCTTCGGACAGGACTACAATGAGCAGTTCTTC; cdr3_aa: CASSFGQDYNEQFF
j_call: TRBJ2-7; clone_size: .; v_call: TRBV21-1; d_call: .; cdr3_nt: TGTGCCAGCAGCAAGGGACAGCGGAGCCCGAGACTAGCGGGAGGGTCCTACGAGCAGTACTTC; cdr3_aa: CASSKGQRSPRLAGGSYEQYF
j_call: TRBJ1-2; clone_size: .; v_call: TRBV29-1; d_call: .; cdr3_nt: TGCAGCGTTGTGGAGGACTATGGCTACACCTTC; cdr3_aa: CSVVEDYGYTF
j_call: TRBJ2-6; clone_size: .; v_call: TRBV19; d_call: TRBD1; cdr3_nt: TGTGCCAGTAGTACCCGAACTCAGGGGGCTGGGGCCAACGTCCTGACTTTC; cdr3_aa: CASSTRTQGAGANVLTF
j_call: TRBJ1-1; clone_size: .; v_call: TRBV5-8; d_call: .; cdr3_nt: TGTGCCAGCAGCGCGGAACCGACAGATAAAAGACCTGAAGCTTTCTTT; cdr3_aa: CASSAEPTDKRPEAFF
j_call: TRBJ1-6; clone_size: .; v_call: TRBV19; d_call: .; cdr3_nt: TGTGCCAGTAGTATTTCGAGGAATTCACCCCTCCACTTT; cdr3_aa: CASSISRNSPLHF